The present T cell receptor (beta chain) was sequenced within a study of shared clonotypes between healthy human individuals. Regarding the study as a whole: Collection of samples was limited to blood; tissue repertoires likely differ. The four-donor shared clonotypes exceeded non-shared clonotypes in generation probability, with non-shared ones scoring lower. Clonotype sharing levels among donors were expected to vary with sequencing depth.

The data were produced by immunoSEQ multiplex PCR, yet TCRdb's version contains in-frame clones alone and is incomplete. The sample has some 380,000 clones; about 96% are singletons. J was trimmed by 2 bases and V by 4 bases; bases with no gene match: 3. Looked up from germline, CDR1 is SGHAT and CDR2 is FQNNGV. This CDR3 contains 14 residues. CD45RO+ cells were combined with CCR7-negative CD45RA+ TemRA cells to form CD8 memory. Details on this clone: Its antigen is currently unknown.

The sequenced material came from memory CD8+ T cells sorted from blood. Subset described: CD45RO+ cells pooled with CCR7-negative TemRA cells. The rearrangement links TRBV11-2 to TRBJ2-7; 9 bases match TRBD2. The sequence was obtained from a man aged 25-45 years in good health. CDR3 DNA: TGTGCCAGCAGCTGGGCGGGAGGGGCCTACGAGCAGTACTTC. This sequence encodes CASSWAGGAYEQYF.